The clone carrying this TCR beta chain came up many times. The target antigen is unknown. The time point denotes: newly diagnosed GD, antithyroid drugs for less than 3 months. With RNA extracted from PBMCs as input, the TCR library was made. This sample is part of a study of regulatory T cells in long-lasting Graves disease. This CDR3 comprises 14 residues. V lost 3 bases to trimming and J lost 7 bases, with 13 bases between them. Germline values: CDR1 MNHEY, CDR2 SMNVEV (reference sequence). Arm-PCR of CDR3 regions and iRepertoire HTBI primers were the basis on which TCR beta libraries were built. One entry per CDR3 protein results from TCRdb running MiXCR on the multiplex PCR reads. The repertoire holds 350,000 to 500,000 distinct CDR3 sequences, 14% seen once, with approximately 15% in the top ten. Study-wide results and limits: Thyroid tissue was not sampled; only peripheral blood was.

This sample was shared with a second study, whose subject was T cells in Graves' hyperthyroidism and ophthalmopathy. That paper adds: An initial round of RT-PCR targeting the TCR CDR3 relied on the HTBI primer set. The model predicted ophthalmopathy a median roughly six months before onset.

The receptor was isolated from a woman in her fifties or sixties with Graves disease. The J gene is TRBJ1-5, the V gene TRBV27; perhaps TRBD1 as D (5 bases). Sample: peripheral blood mononuclear cells (PBMCs), taken at new diagnosis, from a patient treated with antithyroid drugs. The CDR3 loop reads CASSFGGNIQPQHF. CDR3 nucleotides: TGTGCCAGCAGTTTTGGGGGGAATATACAGCCCCAGCATTTT.